The 3 T cell receptor beta chains presented below share a single source sample, sequenced in a study of T cell changes during pregnancy in multiple sclerosis (dated by TCRdb to between 2018 and 2021). Receptor libraries were prepared by the immunoSEQ multiplex PCR assay. Not all clones reach the TCRdb copy of this immuneACCESS table, which keeps in-frame sequences only. Checked studies attribute under half of the gap to unresolved V genes and leave the rest unexplained. This sample comprises some 20,000 clones, approximately 86% of them detected only once. Jointly, the top ten make up more than 0.9% of the sample. The sequencing here drew on CD4+ T cells from peripheral blood mononuclear cells, taken in the first trimester of pregnancy. The source of these receptors is a female donor in good health, enrolled as a control in a pregnancy study.

This clone has only one observation. The V and J genes are TRBV11-1 and TRBJ2-3; D gene uncertain. CDR1 and CDR2 from the germline V gene are SGHAT and FQDESV (reference sequence). CDR3 length: 14 residues. Trimming left V 1 base short and J 6 bases short, with 11 bases between. For the CDR3, the DNA is TGTGCCAGCAGCTTAGTACGGGTCGGGGATACGCAGTATTTT. Residues: CASSLVRVGDTQYF.

The V call is TRBV19, the J call TRBJ2-1; the D call may be TRBD1 or TRBD2 (9 bases each). CDR3 size: 19 residues. Trimming took off 7 bases at V and 0 bases at J, with 25 bases between the two ends. Germline-derived CDR1 and CDR2 are LNHDA and SQIVND (reference sequence). The chain's CDR3 is CASMGTGPSRGGSYNEQFF. The CDR3 DNA follows: TGTGCCAGTATGGGGACAGGGCCCTCGCGGGGGGGCTCCTACAATGAGCAGTTCTTC.

V usage is TRBV5-4 and J usage is TRBJ2-1; no clear D. Trimming pared 0 bases from V and 0 bases from J, leaving 7 bases between. The CDR3 is made up of 15 amino acids. Per the germline V gene, CDR1 is SGHNT and CDR2 is YYREEE (reference sequence). The CDR3 DNA reads TGTGCCAGCAGCTTGGTCAGTGTCTCCTACAATGAGCAGTTCTTC. It specifies CASSLVSVSYNEQFF.